This TCR beta chain is from a study of blood T cell repertoires in COVID-19. Across the whole study: Sites in the United States, Italy and Spain provided acute and convalescent COVID-19 samples. Nucleic acid was either cDNA or gDNA, and it came from T cells, B-cell-depleted T cells, or PBMCs.

Germline values: CDR1 SNHLY, CDR2 FYNNEI. The V and J ends lost 7 bases and 8 bases respectively, with 12 bases between them. This CDR3 comprises 13 residues. Study processing details: Researchers report that nucleated cell counts were estimated from reference gene primer amplification. Some clones are missing from TCRdb's copy, which holds only in-frame ones; the method was immunoSEQ multiplex PCR. That table supplies the V and J calls and clone size; D and trimming were determined from the DNA. Here the sample spans 120,000 or so clones, roughly 75% being singletons. This receptor was identified in a man in his 60s with active or convalescent COVID-19. Specimen: peripheral blood. V usage is TRBV2 and J usage is TRBJ1-6; maybe TRBD1 (6 bases). The CDR3 reads CASTHPGDSPLHF. As DNA, the CDR3 is TGTGCCAGCACTCACCCAGGGGATTCACCCCTCCACTTT. Full variable domain (missing parts from reference TRBV2 and TRBJ1-6): EPEVTQTPSHQVTQMGQEVILRCVPISNHLYFYWYRQILGQKVEFLVSFYNNEISEKSEIFDDQFSVERPDGSNFTLKIRSTKLEDSAMYFCASTHPGDSPLHFGNGTRLTVT.